This T cell receptor (beta chain) comes out of a study of T-cell reconstitution after alpha-beta-depleted transplantation in children. Germline V CDR1 and CDR2: SQVTM, ANQGSEA. This CDR3 contains 12 residues. After removal of 4 bases from V and 5 bases from J, the junction contained 4 bases not matched to a gene. TCRbeta library preparation incorporated unique molecular identifiers. TCRdb analysed the PCR reads with MiXCR anew, one entry per CDR3 protein. The repertoire holds approximately 400,000 distinct CDR3 sequences, with around 9.9% as singletons. This clonotype was seen a handful of times. The chain uses TRBV29-1 and TRBJ2-7; 8 nucleotides line up with TRBD2. This clonotype originated in a human donor who donated a stem cell graft to a child with acute myeloid leukemia. This specimen was PBMCs from the stem cell graft donor, taken from the stem cell graft. CDR3 nucleotides: TGCAGCGTTGCGCGGGGGGCCGACGAGCAGTACTTC. Translated, it gives CSVARGADEQYF.